This TCR beta chain was documented in a study of molecular identifiers for immune sequencing clone quantification. Study outcomes and limitations: Among over 950,000 naive cells, as was reported, spiked Jurkat TCR RNA from one cell was detectable.

One entry per CDR3 protein, called by TCRdb with MiXCR from the PCR reads. The repertoire holds around 100,000 distinct CDR3 sequences, with about 35% as singletons. A remark on this clonotype: The antigen remains unidentified.

The trim removed 6 bases at V and 0 bases at J, leaving 11 bases unmatched. CDR1 is MNHEY, CDR2 SVGAGI, per germline. CDR3 length equals 18 residues. The chain uses TRBV6-5 and TRBJ2-6, with 7 bases aligning to TRBD1. The source material was naive CD8+ T cells from blood, with Jurkat cell RNA spiked in. The subset denotes: FACS-sorted CD8+CD4-CCR7+CD45RA+ naive T cells. This TCR came from a human donor in good health. Some libraries in this study had Jurkat cell RNA spiked in. CDR3 DNA sequence: TGTGCCAGCAGCCCGTTTGGGGACAGAACCTCTGGGGCCAACGTCCTGACTTTC. It codes for CASSPFGDRTSGANVLTF.